This TCR beta chain was observed in a study of early T cells in non-severe SARS-CoV-2 infection. Researchers attached unique molecular identifiers to individual cDNA molecules. TCRdb re-called the 5' RACE reads with MiXCR, one entry per CDR3 protein. The table includes 43,000 or so distinct CDR3 sequences, around 6.8% detected once. Trimming cost V 3 bases and J 4 bases, with 13 bases left between them. Germline V lookup: CDR1 LGHNA, CDR2 YNFKEQ. This CDR3 has 14 amino acids. This sequence joins TRBV4-2 and TRBJ2-7; the D is unclear. Sequencing was carried out using whole blood. The origin of this receptor is an adult who was a healthcare worker with PCR-confirmed SARS-CoV-2 infection or an uninfected control (not recorded which). The CDR3 loop reads CASSQVWEDYEQYF. CDR3 DNA: TGTGCCAGCAGCCAGGTATGGGAAGATTACGAGCAGTACTTC.